Presented here are 29 T cell receptor beta chains from one specimen sequenced in a study of T-cell reconstitution after alpha-beta-depleted transplantation in children (TCRdb year 2016). The protocol used for the library was PCR. For sequencing, an Illumina HiSeq 2500 was employed. To normalize quantification of the TCRbeta repertoire, the TCR libraries were built with molecular barcoding that relied on unique molecular identifiers. TCRdb trimmed the raw reads at Q25, called clones with MiXCR and kept productive beta chains. Entries that share a CDR3 protein sequence are merged under the most common genes and DNA. Present in this sample are hundreds of thousands of distinct CDR3 sequences, 10% to 15% of which were seen just once. 0.65% to 0.9% of the sample belongs to the ten largest clones. The sample's treatment or condition, from its label and the paper: allogeneic hematopoietic cell transplantation with graft depleted of TCRalphabeta T cells and CD19 B cells.

This material consisted of PBMCs, taken before TCRalphabeta/CD19-depleted stem cell transplant. The receptors shown here come from a girl aged 2 to 9 with congenital amegakaryocytic thrombocytopenia, due to receive a stem cell transplant.

This clonotype has at least ten counts. The chain is built from TRBV6-4 and TRBJ2-3, with unresolved D. The CDR3 consists of 13 residues. CDR1 MRHNA and CDR2 SNTAGT come from the germline V gene. V was shortened by 4 bases and J by 2 bases, with 7 bases between the two germline ends. In DNA form, the CDR3 reads TGTGCCAGCAGTGTAGAGCCCACAGATACGCAGTATTTT. Its protein product is CASSVEPTDTQYF.

The chain joins TRBV3-1 to TRBJ2-1, with 9 bases fitting TRBD2. Trimming removed 4 bases from V and 10 bases from J; junction bases left unmatched: 8. The CDR3 sequence is 14 residues long. CDR1 and CDR2 from the germline V gene are LGHDT and YNNKEL (reference sequence). The CDR3 reads CASSPAGGPGEQFF. CDR3 bases: TGTGCCAGCAGCCCGGCGGGAGGGCCCGGGGAGCAGTTCTTC.

There are many counts of this clonotype. V gene TRBV7-6 combines with J gene TRBJ2-1; perhaps TRBD2 as D (6 bases). V was trimmed by 1 base and J by 7 bases, leaving 11 bases between them. From germline, CDR1 is SGHVS and CDR2 FNYEAQ. This CDR3 is built from 14 residues. The CDR3 reads CASSLVRAGNEQFF. The CDR3 nucleotides read TGTGCCAGCAGCTTAGTACGGGCGGGAAATGAGCAGTTCTTC.

This clonotype was detected ten times or more. The CDR3 here is CASSSSGLAGTYNEQFF. The CDR3 DNA reads as TGTGCCAGCAGCTCTTCCGGACTAGCGGGAACTTACAATGAGCAGTTCTTC. The chain recombines TRBV12-3 or TRBV12-4 with TRBJ2-1, with TRBD2 identical over 12 bases. The CDR3 contains 17 residues. V was pared by 6 bases and J by 4 bases, with 10 bases of the junction left unmatched.

This clonotype was counted only a few times. This chain links TRBV10-2 with TRBJ2-5; a possible D gene is TRBD2 (6 bases). Trimming cost V 4 bases and J 2 bases, with 11 bases left between them. This CDR3 is built from 14 residues. From germline, CDR1 is WSHSY and CDR2 SAAADI. As DNA, the CDR3 is TGCGCCAGCAGTGCGGTGGGGGGACAAGAGACCCAGTACTTC. This translates into CASSAVGGQETQYF.

The table lists this clonotype with many counts. The chain joins TRBV12-3 or TRBV12-4 to TRBJ2-3; D is unclear. The CDR3 length is 12 residues. The V end lost 7 bases, the J end lost 3 bases, and 8 bases lay between the germline ends. CDR3 protein: CASTPATDTQYF. The CDR3 region has the DNA TGTGCCAGCACCCCTGCGACAGATACGCAGTATTTT.

The chain joins TRBV6-5 to TRBJ1-1, with D uncertain. Germline CDR1 reads MNHEY; CDR2 reads SVGAGI. This CDR3 region has 12 residues. The V gene lost 7 bases and the J gene lost 11 bases, with 17 bases spanning the gap. The CDR3, as DNA: TGTGCCAGCATCTCCCCCCCCTCTGGGGCTTTCTTT. This encodes CASISPPSGAFF.

The CDR3 DNA follows: TGCGCCAGCGGACTGGTGGACAGAGCCCAATACACCGGGGAGCTGTTTTTT. As protein: CASGLVDRAQYTGELFF. This chain uses TRBV5-1 with TRBJ2-2; D is possibly TRBD1 (6 bases). Trimming removed 7 bases at V and 3 bases at J, with 22 bases between. Germline-derived CDR1 and CDR2 are SGHRS and YFSETQ. CDR3 length: 17 residues.

This clonotype occurred many times. V usage is TRBV4-1 and J usage is TRBJ2-2; D remains ambiguous. This CDR3 spans 14 amino acids. Germline V gene data show CDR1 as MGHRA and CDR2 as YSYEKL. V was pared by 0 bases and J by 1 base, with 3 bases between. CDR3 in amino acids: CASSQERNTGELFF. CDR3 coding DNA: TGCGCCAGCAGCCAAGAGAGGAACACCGGGGAGCTGTTTTTT.

This rearrangement joins TRBV24-1 to TRBJ2-5; D possibly uses TRBD1 or TRBD2 (5 bases each). Trimming stripped 7 bases from V and 1 base from J, with 12 bases between. The CDR3 covers 14 residues. Germline CDR1 and CDR2: KGHDR and SFDVKD. CDR3 sequence reads: CATSSPGLQETQYF. CDR3 in DNA: TGTGCCACCAGCAGCCCGGGGCTCCAAGAGACCCAGTACTTC.

Only a few counts were recorded for this clonotype. The rearrangement joins TRBV7-2 to TRBJ2-5; D is possibly TRBD2 (5 bases). CDR1 and CDR2 from the germline V gene are SGHTA and FQGNSA. The CDR3 sequence is 15 residues long. The V end lost 5 bases, the J end lost 0 bases, and 13 bases lay between the germline ends. The CDR3 spells CASSGQTGYQETQYF. For the CDR3, the DNA is TGTGCCAGCAGCGGTCAGACGGGGTACCAAGAGACCCAGTACTTC.

This clonotype was recorded a few times. V and J are TRBV7-8 and TRBJ2-1; D gene ambiguous. Trimming shortened V by 2 bases and J by 8 bases, and 19 bases separated the two germline ends. Germline loops: CDR1 SGHVS, CDR2 FQNEAQ. The CDR3 is 16 residues long. CDR3 in amino acids: CASSLQGLPSFDEQFF. The CDR3 DNA follows: TGTGCCAGCAGCTTACAAGGCCTCCCTTCCTTTGATGAGCAGTTCTTC.

This clonotype was counted many times. V gene TRBV5-1 combines with J gene TRBJ1-1; no clear D. This CDR3 has 12 residues. Germline lookup yields CDR1 SGHRS and CDR2 YFSETQ. The V and J ends lost 1 base and 8 bases respectively, with 9 bases between them. In DNA, the CDR3 is TGCGCCAGCAGCTTGCCCGGGGTCGAAGCTTTCTTT. Translated, it gives CASSLPGVEAFF.

There are many counts of this clonotype. This rearrangement joins TRBV7-9 to TRBJ1-5; maybe TRBD1 (5 bases). CDR1 SEHNR and CDR2 FQNEAQ come from the germline V gene (reference sequence). Trimming took 2 bases from V and 7 from J, leaving 12 bases between them. The CDR3 loop spans 14 amino acids. The CDR3 loop reads CASSLLARVQPQHF. The CDR3 bases are TGTGCCAGCAGCTTATTGGCCAGGGTCCAGCCCCAGCATTTT.

This clonotype showed up just a few times. J is TRBJ2-3 and V is TRBV20-1, with D tentatively TRBD2 (5 bases). V shed 4 bases and J shed 2 bases, with 13 bases lying between them. The germline CDR1 and CDR2 sequences are DFQATT and SNEGSKA (reference sequence). The CDR3 consists of 14 residues. CDR3 in DNA: TGCAGTGCTACCTTAGACGGGGTCACAGATACGCAGTATTTT. As protein: CSATLDGVTDTQYF.

This clonotype occurred many times. The J gene is TRBJ2-7, the V gene TRBV5-6, with unresolved D. This CDR3 comprises 12 residues. Germline-derived CDR1 and CDR2 are SGHDT and YYEEEE. The V end was cut by 4 bases, the J end by 2 bases, with 7 bases between. The CDR3 spells CASSVLTYEQYF. In DNA, the CDR3 is TGTGCCAGCAGCGTCCTCACCTACGAGCAGTACTTC.

In this sample, this clonotype turned up many times. The V call is TRBV4-2, the J call TRBJ2-3; D unclear. V was pared by 2 bases and J by 2 bases, with 5 bases between. The CDR3 spans 13 residues. CDR1 and CDR2 from the germline V gene are LGHNA and YNFKEQ. DNA for the CDR3: TGTGCCAGCAGCCAAACATTCACAGATACGCAGTATTTT. It codes for CASSQTFTDTQYF.

The V gene is TRBV30, the J gene TRBJ1-2, with a weak D call TRBD1 (6 bases). The CDR3 loop spans 13 amino acids. CDR1 and CDR2 from the germline V gene are GTSNPN and SVGIG (reference sequence). CDR3 sequence: CAVDRRDNYGYTF. The CDR3 DNA reads TGTGCGGTCGACAGGCGGGACAACTATGGCTACACCTTC.

The sample holds a few counts of this clonotype. The V call is TRBV12-3 or TRBV12-4, the J call TRBJ2-7; D tentatively reads TRBD1 or TRBD2 (5 bases each). This CDR3 contains 16 residues. The V gene lost 1 base and the J gene lost 3 bases, with 16 bases spanning the gap. Here the CDR3 DNA reads TGTGCCAGCAGTTTAGGGCATCCACTTGGGGGCTACGAGCAGTACTTC. It yields the protein CASSLGHPLGGYEQYF.

Comments on this clonotype: The junction departs from the called germline gene at one end, perhaps through a read error. The J gene is TRBJ2-1, the V gene TRBV5-5, with TRBD2 matching over 7 bases. The germline CDR1 and CDR2 sequences are SGHKS and YYEKEE (reference sequence). CDR3 size: 14 residues. CDR3 loop: CASSLDGRANKQFF. As DNA, the CDR3 is TGTGCCAGCAGCTTGGATGGGAGGGCCAATAAGCAGTTCTTC. Full variable domain (remainder filled in from reference TRBV5-5 and TRBJ2-1): DAGVTQSPTHLIKTRGQQVTLRCSPISGHKSVSWYQQVLGQGPQFIFQYYEKEERGRGNFPDRFSARQFPNYSSELNVNALLLGDSALYLCASSLDGRANKQFFGPGTRLTVL.

This clonotype showed up many times. V usage is TRBV6-5 and J usage is TRBJ2-1, with TRBD2 identical over 7 bases. The junction had 11 bases not matched to a gene; V was cut back by 2 bases and J by 10 bases. Germline CDR1 MNHEY, CDR2 SVGAGI. CDR3 size: 15 residues. CDR3 in DNA: TGTGCCAGCAGTTACGCCCTGGCTAGCGGCTTGGAGCAGTTCTTC. Protein: CASSYALASGLEQFF.

This clonotype was seen repeatedly, ten times or more. The chain carries TRBV5-1 and TRBJ2-7; 10 bases align to TRBD2. Germline V gives CDR1 SGHRS, CDR2 YFSETQ. V was pared by 5 bases and J by 3 bases, with 8 bases of the junction left unmatched. CDR3 length: 15 amino acids. For the CDR3, the DNA is TGCGCCAGCAGTCTAGCGGGAGCGGTGGTCTACGAGCAGTACTTC. Translating it yields CASSLAGAVVYEQYF.

This clonotype was recorded at least ten times. This chain connects TRBV5-1 to TRBJ1-6; D possibly corresponds to TRBD1 (5 bases). V was trimmed by 0 bases and J by 7 bases, leaving 8 bases between them. Per germline, CDR1 SGHRS and CDR2 YFSETQ. The CDR3 length is 14 residues. CDR3 sequence: CASSLEGVNSPLHF. The CDR3, as DNA: TGCGCCAGCAGCTTGGAAGGGGTAAATTCACCCCTCCACTTT.

CDR3 DNA: TGTGCCAGCAGCCTAGGGACTAGCGCAATGAATGAGCAGTTCTTC. Amino acids: CASSLGTSAMNEQFF. This chain uses TRBV7-3 with TRBJ2-1, with 10 bases fitting TRBD2. The length of the CDR3 is 15 residues. From germline, CDR1 is SGHTA and CDR2 FQGTGA. Trimming removed 5 bases from V and 7 bases from J; junction bases left unmatched: 8.

This clonotype has a count of ten or more. The gene calls are TRBV20-1 and TRBJ2-3; TRBD2 agrees at 9 bases. The length of the CDR3 is 14 residues. CDR1 is DFQATT and CDR2 is SNEGSKA in the germline V gene (reference sequence). The CDR3 protein is CGGGRLADTDTQYF. CDR3 nucleotide sequence: TGCGGCGGCGGAAGACTAGCGGACACAGATACGCAGTATTTT.

This clonotype has more than one count but fewer than ten. The chain carries TRBV12-3 or TRBV12-4 and TRBJ2-4; D could derive from TRBD1 or TRBD2 (6 bases each). The CDR3 loop spans 12 amino acids. V lost 3 bases and J lost 8, with 8 bases in between. The CDR3 loop is CASSFRGDIQYF. The CDR3 nucleotides read TGTGCCAGCAGTTTTAGGGGGGACATTCAGTACTTC.

This clonotype was recorded many times. The V call is TRBV20-1, the J call TRBJ2-2; 11 bases line up with TRBD2. The V segment lost 5 bases and the J segment 7 bases; nucleotides outside the gene matches: 6. The CDR3 length is 14 residues. Germline loops: CDR1 DFQATT, CDR2 SNEGSKA (reference sequence). CDR3 sequence: CSAPTSGTSGELFF. CDR3 nucleotide sequence: TGCAGTGCTCCGACTAGCGGGACAAGCGGGGAGCTGTTTTTT.

In the case of this clonotype: A much larger clone sits a single nucleotide away, making a read error possible. No conserved phenylalanine or tryptophan ends this CDR3, so it is likely a read error. The chain employs TRBV12-3 or TRBV12-4 and TRBJ1-2, with D perhaps TRBD1 (5 bases). This CDR3 has 14 amino acids. V was shortened by 3 bases and J by 4 bases, with 12 bases between the two germline ends. The CDR3 DNA sequence: TGTGCCAGCAGTTTCAGGGTCCCCCTCTATGGCTACACCTCC. Its protein product is CASSFRVPLYGYTS.

This clonotype was counted ten times or more. The chain links TRBV12-3 or TRBV12-4 to TRBJ2-7, with D possibly matching TRBD2 (5 bases). The CDR3 has 15 amino acids. Trimming took 3 bases from V and 2 from J, leaving 14 bases between them. The CDR3 DNA reads TGTGCCAGCAGTTTTGGAGCGGCCATACCCTACGAGCAGTACTTC. It codes for CASSFGAAIPYEQYF.